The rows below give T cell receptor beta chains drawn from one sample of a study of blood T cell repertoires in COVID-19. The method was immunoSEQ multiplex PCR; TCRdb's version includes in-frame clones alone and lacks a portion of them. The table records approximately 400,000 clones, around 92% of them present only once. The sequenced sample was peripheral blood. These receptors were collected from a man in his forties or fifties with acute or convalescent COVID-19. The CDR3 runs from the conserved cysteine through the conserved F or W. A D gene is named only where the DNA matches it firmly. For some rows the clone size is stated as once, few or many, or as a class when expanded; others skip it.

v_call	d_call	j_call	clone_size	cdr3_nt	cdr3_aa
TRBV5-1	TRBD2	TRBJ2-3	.	TGCGCCAGCAGCTTGGTACCGGGACTAGCGGCCCCGGGCACGCAGTATTTT	CASSLVPGLAAPGTQYF
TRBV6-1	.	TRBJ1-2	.	TGTGCCAGCAGTGAAGCCCGAAACTTACCAACTATGGGCTACACCTTC	CASSEARNLPTMGYTF
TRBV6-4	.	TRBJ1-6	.	TGTGCCAGCAGTGCGCGGGCAGGAAAACCCTATAATTCACCCCTCCACTTT	CASSARAGKPYNSPLHF
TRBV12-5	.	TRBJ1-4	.	TGTGCTAGTGGTTCCCCTGCAACTAATGAAAAACTGTTTTTT	CASGSPATNEKLFF
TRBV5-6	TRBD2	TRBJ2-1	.	TGTGCCAGCAGCGGAGAAGGACTAGCGGGGGATTTGTACAATGAGCAGTTCTTC	CASSGEGLAGDLYNEQFF
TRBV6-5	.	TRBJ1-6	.	TGTGCCAGCAGTTATTCGGGACAAAGCTATAATTCACCCCTCCACTTT	CASSYSGQSYNSPLHF
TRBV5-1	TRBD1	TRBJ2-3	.	TGCGCCAGCAGCTCGGACAGGGAAGGGGGTACAGATACGCAGTATTTT	CASSSDREGGTDTQYF
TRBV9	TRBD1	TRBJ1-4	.	TGTGCCAGCAGCGTAGGTCCCCTAGGGGGCCTCGGTGAAAAACTGTTTTTT	CASSVGPLGGLGEKLFF
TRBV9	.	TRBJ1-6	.	TGTGCCAGCAGCGTAAATGCGGACTGGACCTCCTTTGATTCACCCCTCCACTTT	CASSVNADWTSFDSPLHF
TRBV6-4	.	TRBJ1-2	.	TGTGCCAGCAGTGACACCGCAGGGCTTGGAGGCTACACCTTC	CASSDTAGLGGYTF
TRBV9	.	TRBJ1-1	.	TGTGCCAGCAGCGTGGGGCAGGGAGGGCCAAGCGGCACTGAAGCTTTCTTT	CASSVGQGGPSGTEAFF
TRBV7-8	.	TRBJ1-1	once	TGTGCCAGCAACGACCCCACGACATCACCGAACACTGAAGCTTTCTTT	CASNDPTTSPNTEAFF
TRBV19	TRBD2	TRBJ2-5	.	TGTGCCAGTAGTTCGCCGGTAGCGGGAGCTGAGACCCAGTACTTC	CASSSPVAGAETQYF
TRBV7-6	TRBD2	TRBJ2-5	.	TGTGCCAGCAGCTTTGAACTACCGGGACTAGCTATTGGGGAGACCCAGTACTTC	CASSFELPGLAIGETQYF
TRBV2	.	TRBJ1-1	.	TGTGCCAGCAGAGACCCTGACACGTACACTGAAGCTTTCTTT	CASRDPDTYTEAFF